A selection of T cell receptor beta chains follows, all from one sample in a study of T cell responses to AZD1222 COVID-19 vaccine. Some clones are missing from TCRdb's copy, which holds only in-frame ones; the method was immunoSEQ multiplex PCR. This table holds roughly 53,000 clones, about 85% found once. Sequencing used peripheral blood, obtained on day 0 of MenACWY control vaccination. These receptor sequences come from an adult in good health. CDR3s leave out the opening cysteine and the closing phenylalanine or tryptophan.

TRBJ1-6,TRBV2,ASSEAGEGGSPLH
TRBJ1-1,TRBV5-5,ASSLLGTGRNTEAF
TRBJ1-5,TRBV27,ASSTGVGQPQH
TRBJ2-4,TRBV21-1,ASSAFHFSRAKNIQY
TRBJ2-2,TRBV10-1,ASSESMAGGTGELF
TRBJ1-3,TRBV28,ASKPTGRVSGNTIY
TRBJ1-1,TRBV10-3,AISVGGMNTEAF
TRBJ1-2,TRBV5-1,ASSPTTGYGYT
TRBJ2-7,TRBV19,ASSAAGLPYEQY
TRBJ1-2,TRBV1,TSSRAELRDGYT
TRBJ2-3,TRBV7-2,ASSLSGDTQY
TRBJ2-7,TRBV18,ASSLSAVGLGAGGSYEQY
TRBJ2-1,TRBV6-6,ASSYFGRGDYNEQF
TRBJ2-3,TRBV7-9,ASSLGGAGDTQY
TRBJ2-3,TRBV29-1,SVEANTDTQY
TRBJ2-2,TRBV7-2,ASSPRGAGVYHGELF
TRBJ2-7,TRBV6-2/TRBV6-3,ASSYGGTSSYEQY
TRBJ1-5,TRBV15,ATSRTAKEDQPQH
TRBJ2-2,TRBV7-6,ASSPRTGELF
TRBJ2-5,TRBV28,ASSLFKETQY
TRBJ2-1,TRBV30,AWSEGGAGRNEQF
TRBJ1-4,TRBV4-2,ASSQDLTANEKLF
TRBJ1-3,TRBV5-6,ASSYGQGVTGNTIY
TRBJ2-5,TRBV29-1,SVEGATETQY
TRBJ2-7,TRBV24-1,ATSDRTSGIYEQY
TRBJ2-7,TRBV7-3,ASSIDRGYEQY
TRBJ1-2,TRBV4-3,ASSQDRVANSYGYT
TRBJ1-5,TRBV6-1,ASSEPSNGNQPQH
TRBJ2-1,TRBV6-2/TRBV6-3,ASSPPKRGEQF
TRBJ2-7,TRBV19,ASSGGTAGGEQY
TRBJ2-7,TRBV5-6,ASSPLILSYEQY
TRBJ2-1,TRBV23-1,ASSQSGWDEQF
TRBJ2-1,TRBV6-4,ASSTSSNNEQF
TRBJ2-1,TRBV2,ASSRRGGVKF
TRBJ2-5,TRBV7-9,ASSLPPYQETQY
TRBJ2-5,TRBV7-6,ASGGETQY
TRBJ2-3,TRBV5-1,ASSPSWEPYGTQY
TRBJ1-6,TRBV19,ATPQGRRYNSPLH
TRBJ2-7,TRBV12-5,ASGLVGGEQY
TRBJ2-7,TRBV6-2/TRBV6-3,ASSPAGGTYEQY
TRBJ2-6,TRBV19,ASSSIGTGGSGANVLT
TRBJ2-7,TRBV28,ASSLVVGYEQY
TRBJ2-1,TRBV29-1,SVEDLAGGPNEQF
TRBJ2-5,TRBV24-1,ATSDFETQY
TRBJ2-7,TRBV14,ASSAHPGVGEQY
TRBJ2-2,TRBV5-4,ASSLDRAGVSTGELF
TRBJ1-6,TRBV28,ASSPGGQGPPLH
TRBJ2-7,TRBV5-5,ASSNGGAYEQY
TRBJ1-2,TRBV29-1,SGAQGAGGYT
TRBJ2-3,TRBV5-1,ASKASGASTDTQY
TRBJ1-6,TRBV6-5,ASSYSAENSPLH
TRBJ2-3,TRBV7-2,ASSLGTSTDTQY
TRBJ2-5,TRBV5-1,ASSLASGGTQETQY
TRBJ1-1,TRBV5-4,ASFRQGTEAF
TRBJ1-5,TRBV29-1,SVAGGRANQPQH
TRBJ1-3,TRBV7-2,ASTPGLTGGNTIY
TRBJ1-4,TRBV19,ASSIAGDTNEKLF
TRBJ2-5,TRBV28,ASSEVGQGARKTQY
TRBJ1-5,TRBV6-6,ASRQGALSNQPQH
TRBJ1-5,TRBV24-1,ATSDREKKPQH